The entry below describes one TCR beta chain. Its matching antigen is unknown. These data belong to a study of shared clonotypes between healthy human individuals. Clones were sequenced by immunoSEQ multiplex PCR, and TCRdb holds only the in-frame ones, with some missing. Of about 380,000 clones in the sample, roughly 96% are singletons; the top ten hold around 0.32%. The CDR3 is 11 amino acids. Looked up from germline, CDR1 is MNHEY and CDR2 is SVGAGI. Between the trimmed V and J ends, which lost 6 bases and 12 bases, there was a span of 12 bases. Study-level findings and limits: An effect of sequencing depth on clonotype sharing among donors was expected.

Material for sequencing was memory CD8+ T cells sorted from blood. Subset reported: CD45RO+ cells pooled with CCR7-negative TemRA cells. The chain carries TRBV6-5 and TRBJ2-1, with a weak D call TRBD1 (5 bases). This TCR came from a young man in good health. In DNA form, the CDR3 reads TGTGCCAGCAGGAAGGGGCAGGTGCAGTTCTTC. This codes for CASRKGQVQFF.